Below, one T cell receptor (beta chain) is given with its context. The data were obtained in a study of shared clonotypes between healthy human individuals. Measured with immunoSEQ multiplex PCR; TCRdb has only the in-frame clones, and not every one. This sample carries fewer than 650,000 clones, 70% to 80% of them seen once, and the ten largest clones take over 10%. The donors were adults (healthy and HIV-negative) with no recent acute infections or vaccinations. Only Caucasian adults living in Nashville, Tennessee served as donors. Germline lookup yields CDR1 MGHDK and CDR2 SYGVNS. This CDR3 is 14 amino acids long. The trim removed 7 bases at V and 7 bases at J, leaving 4 bases unmatched.

The sequenced sample consisted of PBMCs. This TCR was sampled from a woman in her thirties or forties in good health. Some clones in this sample may be carry-over from other donors' samples. V and J are TRBV25-1 and TRBJ2-3; 14 bases map to TRBD2. The CDR3 DNA reads as TGTGCCAGCAAAGGGACTAGCGGGAGAAATACGCAGTATTTT. It is translated as CASKGTSGRNTQYF.